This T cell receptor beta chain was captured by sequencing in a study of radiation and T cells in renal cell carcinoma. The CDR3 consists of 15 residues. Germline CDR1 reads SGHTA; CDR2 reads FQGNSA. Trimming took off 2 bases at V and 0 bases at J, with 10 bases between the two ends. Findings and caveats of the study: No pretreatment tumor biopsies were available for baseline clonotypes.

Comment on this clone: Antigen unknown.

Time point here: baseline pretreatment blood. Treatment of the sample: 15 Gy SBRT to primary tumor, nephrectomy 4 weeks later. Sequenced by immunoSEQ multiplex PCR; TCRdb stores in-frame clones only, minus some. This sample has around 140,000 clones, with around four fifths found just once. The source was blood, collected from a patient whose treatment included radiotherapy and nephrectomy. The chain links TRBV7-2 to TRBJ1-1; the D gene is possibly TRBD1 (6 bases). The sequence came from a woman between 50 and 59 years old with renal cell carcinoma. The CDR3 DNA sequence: TGTGCCAGCAGCTTAACAGGGAATATGAACACTGAAGCTTTCTTT. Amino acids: CASSLTGNMNTEAFF.